The 19 T cell receptor beta chains in this list originate from one sample, sequenced in a study of T cell responses to AZD1222 COVID-19 vaccine. Some clones are missing from TCRdb's copy, which holds only in-frame ones; the method was immunoSEQ multiplex PCR. The data contain more than 95,000 clones, over 80% of them seen just once; the ten biggest clones take up 5%. The material was peripheral blood, obtained on day 0 of AZD1222 vaccination. These receptors were collected from an adult in good health.

The CDR3 loop is CSASPPRQAETQYF. Written as DNA, the CDR3 is TGCAGTGCTAGTCCCCCCCGCCAGGCTGAGACCCAGTACTTC. The rearrangement uses TRBV20-1 and TRBJ2-5; D is ambiguous. CDR1 is DFQATT, CDR2 SNEGSKA, per germline (reference sequence). Trimming pared 3 bases from V and 5 bases from J, leaving 16 bases between. The CDR3 covers 14 residues.

The rearrangement links TRBV19 to TRBJ2-1; D is unresolved. This CDR3 region has 10 residues. Trimming removed 8 bases at V and 4 bases at J, with 3 bases between. Germline CDR1 is LNHDA and CDR2 is SQIVND (reference sequence). CDR3 loop: CASGYNEQFF. Here the CDR3 DNA reads TGTGCCAGTGGTTACAATGAGCAGTTCTTC.

V is TRBV6-1 and J is TRBJ2-3; D ambiguous. Germline V gene data show CDR1 as MNHNS and CDR2 as SASEGT. The CDR3 is made up of 13 amino acids. Trimming took off 1 base at V and 3 bases at J, with 5 bases between the two ends. The CDR3 region is CASSEVWTDTQYF. The DNA for the CDR3 is TGTGCCAGCAGTGAAGTTTGGACAGATACGCAGTATTTT.

This chain uses TRBV4-3 with TRBJ2-3, with 13 bases fitting TRBD2. The germline V gene has CDR1 LGHNA and CDR2 YSLEER. The CDR3 runs 16 residues. V lost 5 bases to trimming and J lost 2 bases; unmatched junction nucleotides: 4. For the CDR3, the DNA is TGCGCCAGCAGCTTAGGGACTAGCGGGGTCACAGATACGCAGTATTTT. Its protein is CASSLGTSGVTDTQYF.

The genes are TRBV7-3 and TRBJ2-3, with 12 positions matching TRBD2. This CDR3 has 16 amino acids. Trimming at V came to 2 bases and at J to 4 bases, leaving 4 bases not matched to a gene. Germline V gene data show CDR1 as SGHTA and CDR2 as FQGTGA. The CDR3 sequence is CASSLASSGGADTQYF. Written as DNA, the CDR3 is TGTGCCAGCAGCTTAGCCTCTAGCGGGGGGGCAGATACGCAGTATTTT.

The CDR3 DNA reads TGTGCCAGCAATTCTAGGACAGGGGGCAACTATGGCTACACCTTC. It specifies CASNSRTGGNYGYTF. The chain recombines TRBV6-5 with TRBJ1-2; TRBD1 matches at 11 bases. There are 15 residues in the CDR3. From germline, CDR1 is MNHEY and CDR2 SVGAGI. J lost 2 bases, V lost 7 bases, and 6 bases had no gene match.

The chain couples TRBV29-1 to TRBJ1-5; 8 bases line up with TRBD1. J was trimmed by 4 bases and V by 6 bases; bases with no gene match: 8. CDR1 SQVTM and CDR2 ANQGSEA come from the germline V gene. This CDR3 has 14 residues. The CDR3 spells CSVAGGQGNQPQHF. CDR3 bases: TGCAGCGTAGCCGGTGGACAGGGTAATCAGCCCCAGCATTTT.

The chain employs TRBV7-2 and TRBJ1-4, with D possibly matching TRBD1 (5 bases). Germline CDR1 SGHTA, CDR2 FQGNSA. Trimming took off 5 bases at V and 8 bases at J, with 18 bases between the two ends. The CDR3 totals 15 residues. The CDR3 is CASSPRRGRGEKLFF. The DNA for the CDR3 is TGTGCCAGCAGCCCCCGTCGGGGTAGGGGAGAAAAACTGTTTTTT. Full variable domain (remainder filled in from reference TRBV7-2 and TRBJ1-4): GAGVSQSPSNKVTEKGKDVELRCDPISGHTALYWYRQSLGQGLEFLIYFQGNSAPDKSGLPSDRFSAERTGGSVSTLTIQRTQQEDSAVYLCASSPRRGRGEKLFFGSGTQLSVL.

V usage is TRBV3-1 (or the pseudogene TRBV3-2) and J usage is TRBJ1-2; D is unclear. Trimming left V 0 bases short and J 4 bases short, with 9 bases between. Germline V gives CDR1 LGHDT, CDR2 YNNKEL (reference sequence). This CDR3 region has 14 residues. The CDR3 loop is CASSQDFRGYGYTF. CDR3 nucleotide sequence: TGTGCCAGCAGCCAAGATTTCCGAGGCTATGGCTACACCTTC.

This sequence joins TRBV18 and TRBJ1-1; D is uncertain. This CDR3 contains 13 residues. CDR1 and CDR2 from the germline V gene are KGHSH and LQKENI. The V end was cut by 2 bases, the J end by 3 bases, with 7 bases between. The CDR3 region is CASSPGFDTEAFF. For the CDR3, the DNA is TGTGCCAGCTCACCAGGGTTTGACACTGAAGCTTTCTTT.

The sample holds one count of this clone. The chain employs TRBV12-1 and TRBJ2-7; the table gives TRBD1 as D, unverified against the DNA. TRBV12-1 is noted as a pseudogene. This CDR3 region has 14 residues. The DNA for the CDR3 is TGTGCCAGCAGCTTTGCGTGCAGCTCCTACGAGCAGTACTTC. Protein product: CASSFACSSYEQYF.

This clone has more than one count but fewer than ten. The chain couples TRBV7-2 to TRBJ1-2; D perhaps matches TRBD1 (5 bases). Trimming shortened V by 1 base and J by 5 bases, and 17 bases separated the two germline ends. Germline lookup yields CDR1 SGHTA and CDR2 FQGNSA. The CDR3 length is 16 residues. The CDR3 is CASSLVSGAVEYGYTF. CDR3 sequence (DNA): TGTGCCAGCAGCTTAGTTTCCGGGGCGGTGGAATATGGCTACACCTTC.

The chain recombines TRBV24-1 with TRBJ2-2; no clear D. The CDR3 totals 13 residues. Germline CDR1 and CDR2: KGHDR and SFDVKD. V lost 2 bases, J lost 4 bases, and 4 bases lay in between. This CDR3 is CATSDSITGELFF. In nucleotides, the CDR3 is TGTGCCACCAGTGATTCTATCACCGGGGAGCTGTTTTTT.

The CDR3 sequence: CASSSQGGQGYTGELFF. For the CDR3, the DNA is TGTGCCAGTAGTTCCCAAGGGGGACAGGGGTACACCGGGGAGCTGTTTTTT. The chain combines TRBV19 with TRBJ2-2, with 10 nucleotides matching TRBD1. Germline values: CDR1 LNHDA, CDR2 SQIVND (reference sequence). V lost 5 bases and J lost 3; bases outside the gene matches: 9. This CDR3 region has 17 residues.

The J gene is TRBJ2-2, the V gene TRBV27; TRBD1 is a possible D gene (6 bases). V was cut by 6 bases and J by 6 bases, with 14 bases left in between. Germline V gives CDR1 MNHEY, CDR2 SMNVEV (reference sequence). The CDR3 consists of 14 residues. CDR3 sequence reads: CASRQNRVPGELFF. The CDR3 nucleotides read TGTGCCAGCAGGCAAAACAGGGTCCCCGGGGAGCTGTTTTTT.

This clone showed up just a few times. This chain links TRBV4-2 with TRBJ2-3; 10 bases match TRBD2. CDR3 length equals 17 residues. J lost 4 bases, V lost 1 base, and 8 bases had no gene match. Germline CDR1 reads LGHNA; CDR2 reads YNFKEQ. The CDR3 DNA reads as TGTGCCAGCAGCCAAGCTAATAGCGGGGGGCCCTCAGATACGCAGTATTTT. Protein sequence: CASSQANSGGPSDTQYF.

This clone has a single count. The gene calls are TRBV6-2 or TRBV6-3 and TRBJ2-3, with D uncertain. With 5 bases removed from V and 0 bases from J, the gap between germline ends came to 6 bases. CDR1 and CDR2 (germline): MNHEY, SVGEGT. The CDR3 extends over 13 amino acids. CDR3 amino acids: CASSMDSTDTQYF. The CDR3 coding sequence is TGTGCCAGCAGTATGGACAGCACAGATACGCAGTATTTT.

The rearrangement links TRBV5-1 to TRBJ1-1; 8 bases align to TRBD1. CDR1 SGHRS and CDR2 YFSETQ come from the germline V gene. The CDR3 is 16 residues long. The ends lost 4 bases at V and 3 bases at J; junction bases unmatched: 11. The CDR3: CASSPRTGRLDTEAFF. DNA for the CDR3: TGCGCCAGCAGCCCAAGGACAGGGAGGCTAGACACTGAAGCTTTCTTT.

The V and J genes are TRBV5-4 and TRBJ1-2, with D perhaps TRBD1 (5 bases). CDR1 and CDR2 (germline): SGHNT, YYREEE (reference sequence). The V end was cut by 1 base, the J end by 2 bases, with 12 bases between. The CDR3 is made up of 15 amino acids. CDR3 coding DNA: TGTGCCAGCAGCTTGTACAGGACGGGGAACTATGGCTACACCTTC. Protein sequence: CASSLYRTGNYGYTF.